The 29 T cell receptor beta chains in this list originate from one sample, sequenced in a study of blood T cells in healthy people across ages. A sample-barcoded 5' primer and a J-beta primer mix were used in a second PCR of roughly 7 to 12 cycles. One entry per CDR3 protein results from TCRdb running MiXCR on the 5' RACE reads. The sample has about 1,800,000 distinct CDR3 sequences; roughly 28% are singletons. Sequences were obtained from blood. These receptors were taken from a woman in her thirties in good health.

This clonotype has a handful of counts. The J gene is TRBJ1-1, the V gene TRBV20-1, with D perhaps TRBD1 (5 bases). This CDR3 region has 16 residues. Germline lookup yields CDR1 DFQATT and CDR2 SNEGSKA (reference sequence). V was trimmed by 5 bases and J by 3 bases, leaving 22 bases between them. The CDR3 DNA is TGCAGTGCTGCCCTCTTGGGGGGAATGAGGGACACTGAAGCTTTCTTT. Its translation is CSAALLGGMRDTEAFF.

This clonotype has a count of ten or more. CDR3 amino acids: CASSFLGSSYEQYF. The CDR3 nucleotides read TGTGCCAGCAGTTTTCTCGGCAGCTCCTACGAGCAGTACTTC. J is TRBJ2-7 and V is TRBV12-3 or TRBV12-4; D ambiguous. The CDR3 spans 14 residues. Trimming shortened V by 3 bases and J by 0 bases, and 9 bases separated the two germline ends.

This clonotype appeared once. V usage is TRBV6-5 and J usage is TRBJ2-1; TRBD2 matches 12 bases. Germline V gene data show CDR1 as MNHEY and CDR2 as SVGAGI. V shed 8 bases and J 10 bases; nucleotides not matched to a gene: 9. The CDR3 length is 14 residues. CDR3 sequence: CASAEGLAGGEQFF. CDR3 nucleotides: TGTGCCAGCGCGGAGGGGCTAGCGGGGGGGGAGCAGTTCTTC.

This clonotype was found a few times. The chain has TRBV6-1 and TRBJ2-6; D remains ambiguous. V dropped 4 bases and J dropped 2 bases, with 3 bases sitting between them. Germline CDR1 reads MNHNS; CDR2 reads SASEGT. The CDR3 covers 13 residues. The CDR3 region has the DNA TGTGCCAGCAGTGCTGCTGGGGCCAACGTCCTGACTTTC. As protein: CASSAAGANVLTF.

The chain employs TRBV28 and TRBJ2-7; D unresolved. Germline CDR1 reads MDHEN; CDR2 reads SYDVKM. V was clipped by 8 bases and J by 0 bases, with 14 bases between them. This CDR3 region has 14 residues. In nucleotides, the CDR3 is TGTGCCAGCGCTTCCCCATCGGGCTCCTACGAGCAGTACTTC. Its protein is CASASPSGSYEQYF.

There are a few counts of this clonotype. This chain uses TRBV24-1 with TRBJ1-5; 7 bases align to TRBD1. Germline V CDR1 and CDR2: KGHDR, SFDVKD. After removal of 3 bases from V and 6 bases from J, the junction contained 1 base not matched to a gene. The CDR3 runs 13 residues. CDR3 sequence reads: CATSDRQGQPQHF. Here the CDR3 DNA reads TGTGCCACCAGTGATCGACAGGGTCAGCCCCAGCATTTT.

The CDR3 region is CASSVSLGLSYGYTF. The CDR3, as DNA: TGTGCCAGCAGTGTCTCACTGGGGTTATCCTATGGCTACACCTTC. The chain is built from TRBV28 and TRBJ1-2, with D hard to call. The CDR3 totals 15 residues. Germline values: CDR1 MDHEN, CDR2 SYDVKM. V lost 5 bases and J 4 bases, leaving 17 bases between the germline ends.

This clonotype was counted only a few times. This sequence may be a read error, since a much larger clone differs from it by one base. The CDR3 DNA is TGCAGCGCATCCGAGACTAGCGGCAACAATGAGCAGGTCTTC. Its translation: CSASETSGNNEQVF. The V gene is TRBV20-1, the J gene TRBJ2-1; 9 nucleotides align to TRBD2. This CDR3 contains 14 residues. The germline V gene encodes CDR1 DFQATT and CDR2 SNEGSKA (reference sequence).

Comment on this clonotype: This may be a read error: a much more frequent sequence differs by one nucleotide. The chain is built from TRBV15 and TRBJ2-1, with D hard to call. The germline V gene encodes CDR1 LNHNV and CDR2 YYDKDF (reference sequence). The CDR3 is made up of 14 amino acids. Here the CDR3 reads CTTSRARNGNEQFF. CDR3 nucleotide sequence: TGTACCACCAGCAGAGCTCGTAACGGTAATGAGCAGTTCTTC.

The rearrangement uses TRBV7-2 and TRBJ2-3, with 7 bases identical to TRBD1. The length of the CDR3 is 15 residues. The germline V gene has CDR1 SGHTA and CDR2 FQGNSA. V shed 4 bases and J 2 bases; nucleotides not matched to a gene: 6. The CDR3 spells CASSSRGQYTDTQYF. The CDR3 DNA reads as TGTGCCAGCAGCTCCAGGGGACAGTACACAGATACGCAGTATTTT. Full variable domain (outside the CDR3, taken from reference TRBV7-2 and TRBJ2-3): GAGVSQSPSNKVTEKGKDVELRCDPISGHTALYWYRQSLGQGLEFLIYFQGNSAPDKSGLPSDRFSAERTGGSVSTLTIQRTQQEDSAVYLCASSSRGQYTDTQYFGPGTRLTVL.

This chain links TRBV18 with TRBJ2-2, with TRBD2 identical over 8 bases. Trimming cost V 3 bases and J 4 bases; bases outside gene matches: 4. In germline, CDR1 is KGHSH, CDR2 LQKENI. The CDR3 sequence is 15 residues long. The CDR3 nucleotides are TGTGCCAGCTCACCTATGAGCGGGGGCACCGGGGAGCTGTTTTTT. It codes for CASSPMSGGTGELFF.

There are many counts of this clonotype. The J gene is TRBJ2-7, the V gene TRBV12-5; D is uncertain. Trimming took off 3 bases at V and 0 bases at J, with 0 bases between the two ends. Looked up from germline, CDR1 is LGHNT and CDR2 is FRNRAP. This CDR3 has 11 amino acids. The CDR3 here is CASGFSYEQYF. The CDR3 nucleotides are TGTGCTAGTGGTTTCTCCTACGAGCAGTACTTC.

This clonotype was seen a handful of times. The chain uses TRBV3-1 and TRBJ1-1; TRBD1 matches at 7 bases. CDR1 LGHDT and CDR2 YNNKEL come from the germline V gene (reference sequence). CDR3 size: 15 residues. V trimming: 4 bases; J trimming: 0 bases; junction bases outside the gene matches: 5. This CDR3 reads CASSRRDSLNTEAFF. DNA for the CDR3: TGTGCCAGCAGCCGACGGGACAGTCTGAACACTGAAGCTTTCTTT.

A note on this clonotype: A single base separates this from a much larger clone, so it may be a read error. The rearrangement links TRBV29-1 to TRBJ1-2; no firm D call. Germline CDR1 reads SQVTM; CDR2 reads ANQGSEA. V was clipped by 5 bases and J by 4 bases, with 11 bases between them. The CDR3 totals 12 residues. In DNA form, the CDR3 reads TGCAGCGTTCGGGCGGACTGCTATGGCTACACCTTC. Translation: CSVRADCYGYTF.

This clonotype was picked up a small number of times. One end of the junction fails to match germline, which may point to a read error. The chain joins TRBV12-5 to TRBJ2-1; D ambiguous. CDR1 LGHNT and CDR2 FRNRAP come from the germline V gene. The CDR3 loop spans 13 amino acids. The CDR3: CASGLVPGVEQFF. In nucleotides, the CDR3 is TGTGCTAGTGGCTTGGTACCCGGAGTTGAGCAGTTCTTC.

The V gene is TRBV29-1, the J gene TRBJ2-1, with 8 nucleotides matching TRBD2. Germline trimming cut 8 bases from V and 4 bases from J; bases unmatched to any gene: 10. Germline-derived CDR1 and CDR2 are SQVTM and ANQGSEA. CDR3 length equals 14 residues. The CDR3 bases are TGCAGCATCGGGACTAGACGCAGTTACAATGAGCAGTTCTTC. Amino acid sequence: CSIGTRRSYNEQFF.

This clonotype was observed many times. The chain recombines TRBV20-1 with TRBJ2-1; tentatively, D is TRBD1 or TRBD2 (5 bases each). V lost 5 bases and J lost 0, with 14 bases in between. CDR1 and CDR2 from the germline V gene are DFQATT and SNEGSKA (reference sequence). The CDR3 is 15 amino acids. The chain's CDR3 is CSAGTPSLSYNEQFF. CDR3 nucleotides: TGCAGTGCTGGGACCCCGAGCCTCTCCTACAATGAGCAGTTCTTC.

CDR3 sequence (DNA): TGCAGTGCTAGCGACAGGGTTCGCGGAAAACTGTTTTTT. Amino acid sequence: CSASDRVRGKLFF. The genes are TRBV20-1 and TRBJ1-4; TRBD1 agrees at 7 bases. The junction had 8 bases not matched to a gene; V was cut back by 3 bases and J by 10 bases. CDR3 length: 13 amino acids. Germline CDR1 reads DFQATT; CDR2 reads SNEGSKA (reference sequence).

This clonotype occurred many times. The V call is TRBV6-5, the J call TRBJ2-7; 7 bases align to TRBD2. The junction had 8 bases not matched to a gene; V was cut back by 6 bases and J by 0 bases. Germline V CDR1 and CDR2: MNHEY, SVGAGI. The CDR3 is 15 amino acids. CDR3 amino acids: CASRAVGGDSYEQYF. The CDR3 DNA follows: TGTGCCAGCAGGGCCGTGGGGGGGGACTCCTACGAGCAGTACTTC.

The rearrangement joins TRBV3-1 to TRBJ2-3; TRBD1 matches 9 bases. The CDR3 consists of 15 residues. CDR1 and CDR2 from the germline V gene are LGHDT and YNNKEL (reference sequence). V shed 4 bases and J 4 bases; nucleotides not matched to a gene: 6. The CDR3 sequence is CASSRGQGQADTQYF. The CDR3 DNA is TGTGCCAGCAGCCGAGGACAGGGGCAGGCAGATACGCAGTATTTT.

The rearrangement joins TRBV19 to TRBJ2-7; D may correspond to TRBD1 or TRBD2 (5 bases each). Germline loops: CDR1 LNHDA, CDR2 SQIVND (reference sequence). Trimming left V 3 bases short and J 3 bases short, with 15 bases between. The CDR3 runs to 15 residues. The CDR3 loop reads CASSMAGTVNYEQYF. The CDR3 DNA sequence: TGTGCCAGTAGTATGGCCGGGACGGTTAACTACGAGCAGTACTTC.

This clonotype was recorded at least ten times. The chain employs TRBV7-2 and TRBJ2-7; D is unresolved. CDR3 size: 12 residues. V was shortened by 1 base and J by 3 bases, with 4 bases between the two germline ends. Germline V gene lookup returns CDR1 SGHTA and CDR2 FQGNSA. DNA of the CDR3: TGTGCCAGCAGCTTAGTGGGCTACGAGCAGTACTTC. Translated: CASSLVGYEQYF. Full variable domain (outside the CDR3, taken from reference TRBV7-2 and TRBJ2-7): GAGVSQSPSNKVTEKGKDVELRCDPISGHTALYWYRQSLGQGLEFLIYFQGNSAPDKSGLPSDRFSAERTGGSVSTLTIQRTQQEDSAVYLCASSLVGYEQYFGPGTRLTVT.

This sequence joins TRBV12-3 or TRBV12-4 and TRBJ2-3, with D maybe TRBD1 (6 bases). This CDR3 is 15 amino acids long. Trimming removed 4 bases from V and 2 bases from J, with 13 bases in between. The CDR3 sequence is CASSSWDTVTDTQYF. The DNA of the CDR3 is TGTGCCAGCAGTTCTTGGGACACAGTCACAGATACGCAGTATTTT.

This clonotype has at least ten counts. V and J are TRBV6-5 and TRBJ2-5; TRBD1 matches at 9 bases. The ends lost 6 bases at V and 5 bases at J; junction bases unmatched: 4. The CDR3 contains 13 residues. Germline values: CDR1 MNHEY, CDR2 SVGAGI. For the CDR3, the DNA is TGTGCCAGCAGACAGGGGGCGGGGGAGACCCAGTACTTC. It translates to CASRQGAGETQYF.

The chain joins TRBV30 to TRBJ2-4, with 10 bases matching TRBD1. Near its end, the DNA agrees better with TRBJ2-7, so the J call may be wrong. The germline V gene has CDR1 GTSNPN and CDR2 SVGIG (reference sequence). The CDR3 sequence is 13 residues long. CDR3 sequence (DNA): TGTGCCTGGAGAGGGACAGGGGTTGGCGAGCAGTACTTC. This codes for CAWRGTGVGEQYF.

Only a few counts were recorded for this clonotype. The V gene is TRBV28, the J gene TRBJ1-3; 8 nucleotides agree with TRBD1. The V segment lost 5 bases and the J segment 4 bases; nucleotides outside the gene matches: 10. The CDR3 is 16 residues long. The V gene's germline CDR1 is MDHEN and CDR2 SYDVKM. The CDR3 here is CASSPPGTGGGNTIYF. The DNA for the CDR3 is TGTGCCAGCAGTCCGCCCGGGACAGGAGGAGGAAACACCATATATTTT.

The V gene is TRBV28, the J gene TRBJ2-4; the D gene is possibly TRBD2 (5 bases). The end of the DNA aligns better with TRBJ2-7, so the J call may be wrong. CDR1 is MDHEN, CDR2 SYDVKM, per germline. The CDR3 loop spans 12 amino acids. CDR3 bases: TGTGCCACCGCCGAGGGTGATGGCGAGCAGTACTTC. Translation gives CATAEGDGEQYF.

V and J are TRBV28 and TRBJ1-5; a weak D match, TRBD1 (6 bases). There are 18 residues in the CDR3. Trimming pared 4 bases from V and 2 bases from J, leaving 21 bases between. Germline V gene lookup returns CDR1 MDHEN and CDR2 SYDVKM. The CDR3 sequence: CASSSSGGGRYGNQPQHF. The CDR3 region has the DNA TGTGCCAGCAGTTCATCCGGGGGGGGCCGGTATGGCAATCAGCCCCAGCATTTT.

In its sample, this clonotype was seen a few times. The chain employs TRBV5-5 and TRBJ2-2; TRBD1 agrees at 9 bases. V was clipped by 4 bases and J by 6 bases; unmatched bases: 10. From germline, CDR1 is SGHKS and CDR2 YYEKEE (reference sequence). This CDR3 is built from 16 residues. CDR3 sequence reads: CASSQTVTGGSGELFF. The CDR3 region has the DNA TGTGCCAGCAGCCAAACGGTGACAGGGGGGTCCGGGGAGCTGTTTTTT.